The next 27 T cell receptor beta chains were all read from a single sample in a study of post-analysis software for immune sequencing data. General study results and limits: In patients, TRBV5-6, TRBV5-1 and TRBV20-1 belonged to 4 or 5 TRBV segments found more frequently than in controls.

For these receptors, no antigen is known. The TCR beta cDNA libraries contained unique molecular identifiers. TCRdb ran MiXCR on the PCR reads and lists one entry per CDR3 protein. Among about 400,000 distinct CDR3 sequences, about a third were seen once, and the ten largest hold roughly 13%. Material for sequencing was blood. The receptor set was obtained from a girl under 18 with multiple sclerosis.

Notes on this clonotype: Mismatch with germline at one junction end may stem from a read error. The genes are TRBV29-1 and TRBJ1-1; TRBD1 matches at 8 bases. CDR3 length equals 17 residues. Per the germline V gene, CDR1 is SQVTM and CDR2 is ANQGSEA. CDR3 residues: CRVSFAGGLRMNTEAFF. The CDR3 bases are TGCCGCGTGTCATTCGCAGGGGGCTTAAGGATGAACACTGAAGCTTTCTTT.

J is TRBJ1-2 and V is TRBV4-3, with D hard to call. The CDR3 covers 15 residues. The V end was cut by 5 bases, the J end by 5 bases, with 18 bases between. Germline CDR1 LGHNA, CDR2 YSLEER. The CDR3 reads CASSSTLGSVYGYTF. The CDR3 coding sequence is TGCGCCAGCAGCTCTACGTTGGGGAGTGTGTATGGCTACACCTTC.

This chain uses TRBV6-5 with TRBJ1-2; TRBD1 might be the D (6 bases). In germline, CDR1 is MNHEY, CDR2 SVGAGI. The CDR3 loop spans 14 amino acids. Trimming took off 5 bases at V and 4 bases at J, with 14 bases between the two ends. This CDR3 reads CASSTRQAGYGYTF. The CDR3 DNA reads as TGTGCCAGCAGTACCCGACAGGCGGGCTATGGCTACACCTTC.

This clonotype was detected a few times. The chain links TRBV27 to TRBJ1-2, with TRBD1 matching 11 bases. Germline values: CDR1 MNHEY, CDR2 SMNVEV (reference sequence). The CDR3 is made up of 14 amino acids. Unmatched junction bases numbered 5, after V lost 6 bases and J lost 5 bases. In DNA form, the CDR3 reads TGTGCCAGCAGAACCGGGACAGGGGGATATGGCTACACCTTC. Amino acids: CASRTGTGGYGYTF.

This clonotype was seen a handful of times. The chain is built from TRBV4-1 and TRBJ1-2; possibly TRBD1 for D (5 bases). Trimming removed 0 bases at V and 4 bases at J, with 24 bases between. The CDR3 is 19 residues long. CDR1 and CDR2 from the germline V gene are MGHRA and YSYEKL. CDR3 sequence: CASSQDHIGDANPFYGYTF. CDR3 nucleotides: TGCGCCAGCAGCCAAGATCATATAGGGGATGCAAACCCCTTCTATGGCTACACCTTC.

V and J are TRBV27 and TRBJ1-2; maybe TRBD1 (6 bases). This CDR3 is built from 17 residues. CDR1 and CDR2 from the germline V gene are MNHEY and SMNVEV (reference sequence). V was pared by 6 bases and J by 6 bases, with 26 bases between. CDR3 coding DNA: TGTGCCAGCAGCTCAACCGCCGGGACAATCTTAAACGATGGCTACACCTTC. It yields the protein CASSSTAGTILNDGYTF.

This clonotype was seen just once. This chain uses TRBV9 with TRBJ2-4; D unclear. In germline, CDR1 is SGDLS, CDR2 YYNGEE. The CDR3 covers 17 residues. V lost 4 bases, J lost 0 bases, and 17 bases lay in between. The CDR3: CASSTWEPAPAKNIQYF. Here the CDR3 DNA reads TGTGCCAGCAGCACCTGGGAACCAGCGCCAGCCAAAAACATTCAGTACTTC.

V gene TRBV5-1 combines with J gene TRBJ2-3; 10 bases are shared with TRBD2. V lost 1 base to trimming and J lost 2 bases; unmatched junction nucleotides: 1. The CDR3 is made up of 15 amino acids. The germline V gene encodes CDR1 SGHRS and CDR2 YFSETQ. Written as DNA, the CDR3 is TGCGCCAGCAGCTTGACTAGCGGGGACACAGATACGCAGTATTTT. This encodes CASSLTSGDTDTQYF.

This clonotype was observed many times. The chain recombines TRBV5-1 with TRBJ1-2; no firm D call. The CDR3 consists of 15 residues. The V end was cut by 0 bases, the J end by 9 bases, with 18 bases between. From germline, CDR1 is SGHRS and CDR2 YFSETQ. CDR3 sequence reads: CASSLAKGGGGSYTF. DNA for the CDR3: TGCGCCAGCAGCTTGGCCAAGGGCGGCGGTGGGAGCTACACCTTC.

V usage is TRBV2 and J usage is TRBJ1-1; TRBD1 aligns across 11 bases. The CDR3 has 14 amino acids. The V segment lost 4 bases and the J segment 10 bases; nucleotides outside the gene matches: 8. Germline V gene sequence: CDR1 SNHLY, CDR2 FYNNEI. Here the CDR3 reads CASSATGTGGGAFF. The CDR3 DNA follows: TGTGCCAGCAGTGCGACCGGGACAGGGGGTGGAGCTTTCTTT.

The J gene is TRBJ2-7, the V gene TRBV12-3 or TRBV12-4; possibly TRBD1 or TRBD2 for D (5 bases each). CDR3 length: 15 residues. V was pared by 6 bases and J by 2 bases, with 17 bases between. The CDR3 DNA follows: TGTGCCAGCAGCCAAGCGTCCCTGGGGGCCTACGAGCAGTACTTC. Residues: CASSQASLGAYEQYF.

The genes are TRBV15 and TRBJ2-3; D might be TRBD2 (6 bases). The length of the CDR3 is 16 residues. CDR1 LNHNV and CDR2 YYDKDF come from the germline V gene (reference sequence). Trimming pared 6 bases from V and 3 bases from J, leaving 19 bases between. The CDR3 sequence is CATSTFGKRATDTQYF. The CDR3 coding sequence is TGTGCCACCAGTACCTTCGGGAAGCGGGCGACAGATACGCAGTATTTT.

V gene TRBV7-2 combines with J gene TRBJ1-2, with TRBD1 identical over 8 bases. Germline lookup yields CDR1 SGHTA and CDR2 FQGNSA. Trimming at V came to 4 bases and at J to 8 bases, leaving 12 bases not matched to a gene. The CDR3 consists of 15 residues. The CDR3 region has the DNA TGTGCCAGCAGCTCGGGAGCCCGGACAGGGAACGGCTACACCTTC. It encodes CASSSGARTGNGYTF.

This clonotype was counted a few times. V is TRBV10-2 and J is TRBJ2-5; no reliable D call. Looked up from germline, CDR1 is WSHSY and CDR2 is SAAADI. CDR3 length equals 13 residues. Trimming left V 3 bases short and J 1 base short, with 6 bases between. CDR3 protein: CASSEFPQETQYF. The CDR3 region has the DNA TGCGCCAGCAGTGAATTTCCCCAAGAGACCCAGTACTTC.

This clonotype was detected a few times. The J gene is TRBJ2-3, the V gene TRBV5-1; 9 bases match TRBD2. Germline V CDR1 and CDR2: SGHRS, YFSETQ. The CDR3 consists of 16 residues. With 4 bases clipped from V and 1 base from J, the junction kept 7 bases outside the gene matches. CDR3 protein: CASSPLERGGTDTQYF. The CDR3 nucleotides read TGCGCCAGCAGCCCGCTAGAGCGGGGGGGCACAGATACGCAGTATTTT.

This clonotype has just one count. The chain has TRBV7-3 and TRBJ2-2; TRBD2 matches 10 bases. With 2 bases clipped from V and 5 bases from J, the junction kept 8 bases outside the gene matches. The CDR3 runs to 17 residues. From germline, CDR1 is SGHTA and CDR2 FQGTGA. Here the CDR3 DNA reads TGTGCCAGCAGCTTACTAGCGGGGGACCGGGAAACCGGGGAGCTGTTTTTT. Translated, it gives CASSLLAGDRETGELFF. Full variable domain (outside the CDR3, taken from reference TRBV7-3 and TRBJ2-2): GAGVSQTPSNKVTEKGKYVELRCDPISGHTALYWYRQSLGQGPEFLIYFQGTGAADDSGLPNDRFFAVRPEGSVSTLKIQRTERGDSAVYLCASSLLAGDRETGELFFGEGSRLTVL.

The chain combines TRBV6-5 with TRBJ2-7, with D hard to call. The CDR3 loop spans 14 amino acids. Germline V gene lookup returns CDR1 MNHEY and CDR2 SVGAGI. V lost 0 bases and J lost 3, with 9 bases in between. Here the CDR3 reads CASSYSIEVYEQYF. In nucleotides, the CDR3 is TGTGCCAGCAGTTACTCGATCGAGGTCTACGAGCAGTACTTC.

This clonotype has only a few counts. This chain uses TRBV28 with TRBJ2-6, with a tentative D call TRBD1 (6 bases). The V gene lost 3 bases and the J gene lost 2 bases, with 8 bases spanning the gap. The CDR3 extends over 15 amino acids. From germline, CDR1 is MDHEN and CDR2 SYDVKM. CDR3 in DNA: TGTGCCAGCAGTTTCGCAGGGGCTGGGGCCAACGTCCTGACTTTC. It specifies CASSFAGAGANVLTF.

The rearrangement joins TRBV20-1 to TRBJ2-5; 11 bases fit TRBD1. This CDR3 has 14 residues. Per germline, CDR1 DFQATT and CDR2 SNEGSKA (reference sequence). V lost 3 bases, J lost 11 bases, and 11 bases stayed unmatched. DNA for the CDR3: TGCAGTGCTAGTCTCCGGACAGGGGGCTGGGAGCAGTACTTC. Translated, it gives CSASLRTGGWEQYF.

The rearrangement joins TRBV18 to TRBJ2-7; 8 bases match TRBD1. The J call may be faulty, since TRBJ2-5 better matches the DNA end. Germline V CDR1 and CDR2: KGHSH, LQKENI. This CDR3 is built from 15 residues. In nucleotides, the CDR3 is TGTGCCAGCTCACCACCGGCAGGGGGCCAGGAGACCCAGTACTTC. Amino acids: CASSPPAGGQETQYF.

This clonotype came up a few times. J is TRBJ2-7 and V is TRBV14, with 9 bases matching TRBD2. V shed 5 bases and J 0 bases; nucleotides not matched to a gene: 5. The CDR3 is 15 amino acids. Germline loops: CDR1 SGHDN, CDR2 FVKESK. For the CDR3, the DNA is TGTGCCAGCAGCAATAGCGGGGGAAACTCCTACGAGCAGTACTTC. Protein: CASSNSGGNSYEQYF.

CDR3 nucleotides: TGTGCCAGCAGTTTTGGGGACAGGGTGTATGGGGCCAACGTCCTGACTTTC. It is translated as CASSFGDRVYGANVLTF. V is TRBV28 and J is TRBJ2-6; 9 positions match TRBD1. The germline V gene has CDR1 MDHEN and CDR2 SYDVKM. V trimming: 3 bases; J trimming: 3 bases; junction bases outside the gene matches: 6. The CDR3 runs to 17 residues.

The V call is TRBV27, the J call TRBJ1-2, with D uncertain. Germline loops: CDR1 MNHEY, CDR2 SMNVEV (reference sequence). CDR3 size: 15 residues. The V end was cut by 3 bases, the J end by 4 bases, with 15 bases between. CDR3 region: CASSFRAGRIYGYTF. The DNA for the CDR3 is TGTGCCAGCAGTTTCCGGGCAGGACGGATCTATGGCTACACCTTC.

The rearrangement joins TRBV9 to TRBJ2-3, with D uncertain. CDR3 length: 16 residues. V was pared by 0 bases and J by 2 bases, with 13 bases between. Germline CDR1 and CDR2: SGDLS and YYNGEE. In DNA form, the CDR3 reads TGTGCCAGCAGCGTAGGCATGCGACATATCACAGATACGCAGTATTTT. It is translated as CASSVGMRHITDTQYF.

The rearrangement links TRBV6-6 to TRBJ2-1, with a weak D call TRBD1 (5 bases). The CDR3 spans 16 residues. The germline CDR1 and CDR2 sequences are MNHNY and SVGAGI (reference sequence). Trimming stripped 0 bases from V and 6 bases from J, with 15 bases between. In DNA, the CDR3 is TGTGCCAGCAGTTACTCCACTCAGGGATGGTCCAATGAGCAGTTCTTC. Protein: CASSYSTQGWSNEQFF.

This clonotype was recorded many times. The V and J genes are TRBV5-6 and TRBJ2-4; no clear D gene. Trimming cost V 0 bases and J 0 bases, with 7 bases left between them. The CDR3 has 15 residues. CDR1 and CDR2 (germline): SGHDT, YYEEEE. CDR3 DNA: TGTGCCAGCAGCTTGGCCGGTCTAGCCAAAAACATTCAGTACTTC. Its protein product is CASSLAGLAKNIQYF. Looking up the rest from reference TRBV5-6 and TRBJ2-4 gives the full variable domain: DAGVTQSPTHLIKTRGQQVTLRCSPKSGHDTVSWYQQALGQGPQFIFQYYEEEERQRGNFPDRFSGHQFPNYSSELNVNALLLGDSALYLCASSLAGLAKNIQYFGAGTRLSVL.

CDR3 DNA sequence: TGTGCCAGCAGATTTTCGGACAGGCCCTTTGAAGGAAACACCATATATTTT. This translates into CASRFSDRPFEGNTIYF. The chain uses TRBV6-1 and TRBJ1-3, with 7 bases aligning to TRBD1. Germline CDR1 and CDR2: MNHNS and SASEGT. This CDR3 region has 17 residues. V shed 6 bases, J shed 4 bases, and the junction held 15 bases outside the gene matches.